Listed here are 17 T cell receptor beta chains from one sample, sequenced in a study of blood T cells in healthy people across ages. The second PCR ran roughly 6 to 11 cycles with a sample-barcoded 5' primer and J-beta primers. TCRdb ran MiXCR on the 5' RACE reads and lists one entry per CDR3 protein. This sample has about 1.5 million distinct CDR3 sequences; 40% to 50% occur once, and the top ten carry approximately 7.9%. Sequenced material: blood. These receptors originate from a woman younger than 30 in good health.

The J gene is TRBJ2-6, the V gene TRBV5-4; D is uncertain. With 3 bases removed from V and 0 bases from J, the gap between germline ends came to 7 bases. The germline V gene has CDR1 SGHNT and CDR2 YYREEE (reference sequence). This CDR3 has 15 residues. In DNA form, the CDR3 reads TGTGCCAGCAGCTGTGGGTACTCTGGGGCCAACGTCCTGACTTTC. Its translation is CASSCGYSGANVLTF.

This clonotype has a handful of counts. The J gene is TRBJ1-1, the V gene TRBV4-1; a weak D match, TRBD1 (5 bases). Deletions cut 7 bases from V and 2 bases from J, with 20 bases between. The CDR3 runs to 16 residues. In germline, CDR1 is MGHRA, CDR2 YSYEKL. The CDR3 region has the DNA TGCGCCAGCACCGGCCGGCCAGGGACGGTAAACACTGAAGCTTTCTTT. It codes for CASTGRPGTVNTEAFF.

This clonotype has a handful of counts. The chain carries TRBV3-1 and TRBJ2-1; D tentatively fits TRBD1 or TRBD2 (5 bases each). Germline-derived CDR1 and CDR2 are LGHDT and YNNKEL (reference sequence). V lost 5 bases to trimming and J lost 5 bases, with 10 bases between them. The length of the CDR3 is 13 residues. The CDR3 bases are TGTGCCAGCAGCTGGGACGTCGACAATGAGCAGTTCTTC. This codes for CASSWDVDNEQFF.

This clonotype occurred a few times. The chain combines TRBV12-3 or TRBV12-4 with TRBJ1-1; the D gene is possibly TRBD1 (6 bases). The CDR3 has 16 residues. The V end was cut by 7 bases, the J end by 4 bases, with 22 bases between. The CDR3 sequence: CASTPTGRGGGTEAFF. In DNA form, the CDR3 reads TGTGCCAGCACCCCGACAGGCCGGGGGGGCGGCACTGAAGCTTTCTTT.

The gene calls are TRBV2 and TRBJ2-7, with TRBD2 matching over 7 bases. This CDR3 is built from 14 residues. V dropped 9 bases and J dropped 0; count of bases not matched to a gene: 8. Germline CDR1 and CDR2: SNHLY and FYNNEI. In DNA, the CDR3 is TGTGCCAGTGGGAGCCAGCGGGGCTCCTACGAGCAGTACTTC. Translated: CASGSQRGSYEQYF. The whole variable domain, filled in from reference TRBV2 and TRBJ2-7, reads EPEVTQTPSHQVTQMGQEVILRCVPISNHLYFYWYRQILGQKVEFLVSFYNNEISEKSEIFDDQFSVERPDGSNFTLKIRSTKLEDSAMYFCASGSQRGSYEQYFGPGTRLTVT.

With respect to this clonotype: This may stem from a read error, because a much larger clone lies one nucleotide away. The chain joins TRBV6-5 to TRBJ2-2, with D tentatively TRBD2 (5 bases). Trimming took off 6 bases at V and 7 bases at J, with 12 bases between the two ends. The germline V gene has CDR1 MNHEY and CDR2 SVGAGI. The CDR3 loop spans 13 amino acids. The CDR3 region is CASSRDPFGELFF. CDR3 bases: TGTGCCAGCAGCCGGGATCCTTTCGGGGAGCTGTTTTTT.

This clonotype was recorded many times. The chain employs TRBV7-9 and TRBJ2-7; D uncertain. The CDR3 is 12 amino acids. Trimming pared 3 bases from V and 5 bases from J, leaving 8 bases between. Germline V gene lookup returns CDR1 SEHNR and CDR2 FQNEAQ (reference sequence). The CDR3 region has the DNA TGTGCCAGCAGCTTTGGGCAAGACGAGCAGTACTTC. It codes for CASSFGQDEQYF. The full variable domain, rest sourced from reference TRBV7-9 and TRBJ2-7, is DTGVSQNPRHKITKRGQNVTFRCDPISEHNRLYWYRQTLGQGPEFLTYFQNEAQLEKSRLLSDRFSAERPKGSFSTLEIQRTEQGDSAMYLCASSFGQDEQYFGPGTRLTVT.

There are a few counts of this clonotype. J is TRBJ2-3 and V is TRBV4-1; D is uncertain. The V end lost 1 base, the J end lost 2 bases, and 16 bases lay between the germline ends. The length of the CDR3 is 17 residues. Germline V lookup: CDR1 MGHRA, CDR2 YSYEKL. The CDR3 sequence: CASSQGGSEAATDTQYF. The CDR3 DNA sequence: TGCGCCAGCAGCCAAGGGGGTTCCGAGGCCGCCACAGATACGCAGTATTTT.

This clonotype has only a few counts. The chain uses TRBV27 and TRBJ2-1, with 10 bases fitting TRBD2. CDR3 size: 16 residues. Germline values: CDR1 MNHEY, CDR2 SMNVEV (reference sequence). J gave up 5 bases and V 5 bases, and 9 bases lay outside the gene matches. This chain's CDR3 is CASSGLAGGPDNEQFF. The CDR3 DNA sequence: TGTGCCAGCAGTGGGTTAGCGGGAGGACCTGACAATGAGCAGTTCTTC.

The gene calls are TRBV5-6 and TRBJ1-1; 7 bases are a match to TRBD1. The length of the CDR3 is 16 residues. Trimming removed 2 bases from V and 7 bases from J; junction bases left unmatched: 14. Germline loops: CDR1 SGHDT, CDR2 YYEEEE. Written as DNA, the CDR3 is TGTGCCAGCAGCTTTGGGGAACAGGGGACAGAGGGTGAAGCTTTCTTT. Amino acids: CASSFGEQGTEGEAFF.

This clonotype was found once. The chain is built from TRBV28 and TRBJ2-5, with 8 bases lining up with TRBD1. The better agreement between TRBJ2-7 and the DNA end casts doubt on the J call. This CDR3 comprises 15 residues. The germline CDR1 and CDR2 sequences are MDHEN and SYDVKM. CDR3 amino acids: CASSLGTGNLYEQYF. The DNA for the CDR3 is TGTGCCAGCAGTTTAGGGACAGGCAACCTCTACGAGCAGTACTTC.

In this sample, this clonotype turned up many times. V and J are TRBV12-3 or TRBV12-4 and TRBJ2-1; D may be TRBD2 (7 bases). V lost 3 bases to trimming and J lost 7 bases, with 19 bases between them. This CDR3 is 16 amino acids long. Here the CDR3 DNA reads TGTGCCAGCAGTTTTTGGGGGGCTAGCGGAGAGAATGAGCAGTTCTTC. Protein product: CASSFWGASGENEQFF.

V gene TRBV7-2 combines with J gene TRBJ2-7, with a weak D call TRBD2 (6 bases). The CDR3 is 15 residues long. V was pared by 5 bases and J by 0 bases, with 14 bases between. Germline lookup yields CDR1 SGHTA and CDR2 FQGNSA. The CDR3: CASSRYPGGSYEQYF. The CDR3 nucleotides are TGTGCCAGCAGCCGATACCCCGGGGGCTCCTACGAGCAGTACTTC.

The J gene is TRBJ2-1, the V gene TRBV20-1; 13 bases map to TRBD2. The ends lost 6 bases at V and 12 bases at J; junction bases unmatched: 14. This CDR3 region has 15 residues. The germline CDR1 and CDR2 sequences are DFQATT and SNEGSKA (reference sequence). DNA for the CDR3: TGCAGTGCGGATGATACTAGCGGGGGGGCTTTAAGGCAGTTCTTC. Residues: CSADDTSGGALRQFF.

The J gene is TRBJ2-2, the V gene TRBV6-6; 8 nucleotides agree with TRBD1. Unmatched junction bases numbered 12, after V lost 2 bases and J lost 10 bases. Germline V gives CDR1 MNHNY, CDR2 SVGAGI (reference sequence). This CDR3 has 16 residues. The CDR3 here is CASSYGGQGAGEELFF. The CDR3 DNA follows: TGTGCCAGCAGTTACGGAGGGCAGGGGGCCGGCGAGGAGCTGTTTTTT.

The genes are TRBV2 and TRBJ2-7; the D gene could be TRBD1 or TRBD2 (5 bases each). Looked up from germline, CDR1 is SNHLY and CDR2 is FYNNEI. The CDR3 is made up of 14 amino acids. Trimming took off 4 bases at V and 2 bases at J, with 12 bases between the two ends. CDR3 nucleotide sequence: TGTGCCAGCAGTGGGGACGATGCCCCCTACGAGCAGTACTTC. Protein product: CASSGDDAPYEQYF. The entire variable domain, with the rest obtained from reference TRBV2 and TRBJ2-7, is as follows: EPEVTQTPSHQVTQMGQEVILRCVPISNHLYFYWYRQILGQKVEFLVSFYNNEISEKSEIFDDQFSVERPDGSNFTLKIRSTKLEDSAMYFCASSGDDAPYEQYFGPGTRLTVT.

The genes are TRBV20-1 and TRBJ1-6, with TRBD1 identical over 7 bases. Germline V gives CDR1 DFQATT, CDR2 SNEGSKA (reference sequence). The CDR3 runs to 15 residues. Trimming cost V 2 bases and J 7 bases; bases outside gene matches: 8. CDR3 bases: TGCAGTGCTAGACCGTCGGACAGGCCCAATTCACCCCTCCACTTT. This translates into CSARPSDRPNSPLHF.